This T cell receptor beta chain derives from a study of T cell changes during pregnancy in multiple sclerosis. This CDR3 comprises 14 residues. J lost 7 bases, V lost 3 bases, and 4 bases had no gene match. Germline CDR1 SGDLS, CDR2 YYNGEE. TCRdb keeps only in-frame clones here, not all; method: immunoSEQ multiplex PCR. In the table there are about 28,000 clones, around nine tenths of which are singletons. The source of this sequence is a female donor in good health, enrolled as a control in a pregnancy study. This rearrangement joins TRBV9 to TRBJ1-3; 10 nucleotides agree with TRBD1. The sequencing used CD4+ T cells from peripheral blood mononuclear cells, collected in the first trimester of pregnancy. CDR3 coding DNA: TGTGCCAGCAGCGAGACAGGGGGCGCGAACACCATATATTTT. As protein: CASSETGGANTIYF.